This T cell receptor (beta chain) was found in a study of OX40 agonist ivuxolimab in advanced cancers. Overall study context: Patients assigned to dose escalation were diagnosed with hepatocellular carcinoma, melanoma, renal cell or head and neck cancer.

The germline V gene encodes CDR1 MNHNS and CDR2 SASEGT. CDR3 length: 15 amino acids. Trimming shortened V by 0 bases and J by 4 bases, and 10 bases separated the two germline ends. This table comes from immunoSEQ multiplex PCR, and its TCRdb copy is limited to in-frame clones, with some not included. Among 66,000 or so clones, 92% were seen once, and the ten largest hold approximately 23%. Worth noting for this clone: The antigen is not known.

Study results and caveats: Relative to CD4+ cells, CD8+ T cells on average had more expanded clones.

This clonotype was sampled from an adult with an advanced solid tumor such as melanoma, head and neck, liver or kidney cancer. Material: CD4+ or CD8+ T cells sorted from blood, obtained in a trial of the OX40 agonist ivuxolimab. The chain has TRBV6-1 and TRBJ2-1; D ambiguous. Here the CDR3 reads CASSEAWARYNEQFF. The CDR3 nucleotides are TGTGCCAGCAGTGAAGCCTGGGCCAGATACAATGAGCAGTTCTTC.